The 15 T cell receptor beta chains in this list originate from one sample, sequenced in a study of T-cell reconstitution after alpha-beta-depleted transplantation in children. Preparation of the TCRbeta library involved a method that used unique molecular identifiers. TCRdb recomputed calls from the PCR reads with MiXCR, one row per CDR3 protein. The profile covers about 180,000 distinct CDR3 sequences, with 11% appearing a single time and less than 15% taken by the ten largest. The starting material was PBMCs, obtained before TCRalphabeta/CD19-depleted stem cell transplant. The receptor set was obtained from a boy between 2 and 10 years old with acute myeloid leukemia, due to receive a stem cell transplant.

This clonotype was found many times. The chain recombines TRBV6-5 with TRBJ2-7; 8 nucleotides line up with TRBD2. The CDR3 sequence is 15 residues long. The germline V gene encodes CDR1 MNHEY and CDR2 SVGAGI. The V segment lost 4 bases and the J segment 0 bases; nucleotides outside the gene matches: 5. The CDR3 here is CASSSPTSDSYEQYF. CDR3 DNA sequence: TGTGCCAGCAGTTCCCCGACTAGCGACTCCTACGAGCAGTACTTC.

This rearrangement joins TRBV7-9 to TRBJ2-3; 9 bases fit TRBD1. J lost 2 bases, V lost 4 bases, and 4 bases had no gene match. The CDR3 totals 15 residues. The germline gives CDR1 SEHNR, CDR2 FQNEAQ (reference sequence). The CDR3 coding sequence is TGTGCCAGCAGCTCAGGACAGGGGTACACAGATACGCAGTATTTT. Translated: CASSSGQGYTDTQYF.

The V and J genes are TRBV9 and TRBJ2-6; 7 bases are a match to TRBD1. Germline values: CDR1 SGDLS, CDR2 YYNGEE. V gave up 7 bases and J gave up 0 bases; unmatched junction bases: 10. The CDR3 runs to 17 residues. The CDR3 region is CASGLDRLYSGANVLTF. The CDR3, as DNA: TGTGCCAGCGGGCTGGACAGGTTATACTCTGGGGCCAACGTCCTGACTTTC.

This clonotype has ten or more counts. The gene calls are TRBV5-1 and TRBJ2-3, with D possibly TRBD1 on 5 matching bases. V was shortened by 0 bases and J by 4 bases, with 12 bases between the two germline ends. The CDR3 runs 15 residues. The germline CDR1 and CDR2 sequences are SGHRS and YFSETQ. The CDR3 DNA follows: TGCGCCAGCAGCTTGGCCCCCCTAGGGGCAGATACGCAGTATTTT. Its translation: CASSLAPLGADTQYF.

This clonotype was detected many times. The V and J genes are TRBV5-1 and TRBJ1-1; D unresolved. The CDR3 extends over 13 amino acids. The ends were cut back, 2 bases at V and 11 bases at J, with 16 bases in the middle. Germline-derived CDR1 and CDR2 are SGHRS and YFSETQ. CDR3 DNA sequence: TGCGCCAGCAGCTTCACTCAGGACTCCCTCGCTTTCTTT. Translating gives CASSFTQDSLAFF.

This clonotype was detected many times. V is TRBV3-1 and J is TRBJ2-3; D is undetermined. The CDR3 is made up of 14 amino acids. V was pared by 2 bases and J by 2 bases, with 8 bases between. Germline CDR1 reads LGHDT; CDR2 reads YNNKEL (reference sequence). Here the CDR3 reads CASSQPLFTDTQYF. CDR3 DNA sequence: TGTGCCAGCAGCCAACCCCTATTCACAGATACGCAGTATTTT.

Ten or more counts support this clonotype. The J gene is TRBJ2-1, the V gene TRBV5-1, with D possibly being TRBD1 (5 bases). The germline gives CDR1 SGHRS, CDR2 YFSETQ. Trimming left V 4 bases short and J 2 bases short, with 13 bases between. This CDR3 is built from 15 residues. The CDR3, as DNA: TGCGCCAGCAGCGTGACAGTTACTACCTACAATGAGCAGTTCTTC. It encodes CASSVTVTTYNEQFF.

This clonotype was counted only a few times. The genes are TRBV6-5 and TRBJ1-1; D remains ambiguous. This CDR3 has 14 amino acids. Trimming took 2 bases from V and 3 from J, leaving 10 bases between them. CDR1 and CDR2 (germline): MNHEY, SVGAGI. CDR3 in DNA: TGTGCCAGCAGTTACACCAGACTGTACACTGAAGCTTTCTTT. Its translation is CASSYTRLYTEAFF.

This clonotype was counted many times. The CDR3 DNA sequence: TGCGCCAGCACCCCGGGAGGGAGCACTGAAGCTTTCTTT. Its protein product is CASTPGGSTEAFF. The chain is built from TRBV5-1 and TRBJ1-1; the D is unclear. The CDR3 consists of 13 residues. Germline values: CDR1 SGHRS, CDR2 YFSETQ. Between the trimmed V and J ends, which lost 6 bases and 4 bases, there was a span of 13 bases.

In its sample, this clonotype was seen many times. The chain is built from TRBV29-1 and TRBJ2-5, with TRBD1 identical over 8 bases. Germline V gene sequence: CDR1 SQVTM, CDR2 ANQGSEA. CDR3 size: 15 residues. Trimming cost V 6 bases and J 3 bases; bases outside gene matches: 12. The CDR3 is CSVSPGQVEEETQYF. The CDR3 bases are TGCAGCGTCTCCCCGGGACAGGTTGAGGAAGAGACCCAGTACTTC.

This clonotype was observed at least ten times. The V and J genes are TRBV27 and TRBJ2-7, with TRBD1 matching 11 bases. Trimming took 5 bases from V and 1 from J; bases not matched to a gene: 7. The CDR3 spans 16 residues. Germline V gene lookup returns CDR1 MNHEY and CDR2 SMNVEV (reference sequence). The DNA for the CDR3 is TGTGCCAGCAGTATCAAAGGACAGGGGGCTTCCTACGAGCAGTACTTC. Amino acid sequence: CASSIKGQGASYEQYF.

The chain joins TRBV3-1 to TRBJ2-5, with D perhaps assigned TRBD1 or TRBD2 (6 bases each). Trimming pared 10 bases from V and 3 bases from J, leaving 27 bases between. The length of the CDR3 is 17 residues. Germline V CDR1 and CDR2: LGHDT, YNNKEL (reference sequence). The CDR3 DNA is TGTGCCACCTGCCAAGGGGGGTCCGGGACTCTTAAAGAGACCCAGTACTTC. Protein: CATCQGGSGTLKETQYF.

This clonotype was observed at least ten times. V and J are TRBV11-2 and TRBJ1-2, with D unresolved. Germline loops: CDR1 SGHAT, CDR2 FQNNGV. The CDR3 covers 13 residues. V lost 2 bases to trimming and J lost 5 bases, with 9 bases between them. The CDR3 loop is CASSLYGLYGYTF. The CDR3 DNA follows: TGTGCCAGCAGCTTATACGGACTGTATGGCTACACCTTC.

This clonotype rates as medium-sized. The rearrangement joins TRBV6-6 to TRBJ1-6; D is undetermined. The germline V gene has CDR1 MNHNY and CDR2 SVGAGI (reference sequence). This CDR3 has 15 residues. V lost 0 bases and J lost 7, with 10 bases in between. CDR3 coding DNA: TGTGCCAGCAGTTACTCGACCAAGGAGAATTCACCCCTCCACTTT. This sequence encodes CASSYSTKENSPLHF.

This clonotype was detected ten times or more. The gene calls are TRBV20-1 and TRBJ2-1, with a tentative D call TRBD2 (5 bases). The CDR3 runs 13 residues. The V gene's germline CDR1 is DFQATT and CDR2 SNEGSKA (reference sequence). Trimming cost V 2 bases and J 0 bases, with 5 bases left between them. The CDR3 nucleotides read TGCAGTGCTAGACGGGGCTCCTACAATGAGCAGTTCTTC. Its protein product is CSARRGSYNEQFF.